This entry is about one T cell receptor (beta chain). The antigen it recognizes is unknown. No quality values exist for individual bases; no much larger clone is one base distant. Library method: 5' RACE. Sequenced using an Illumina HiSeq 2500. A second about 6 to 11 cycle PCR used a sample-barcoded 5' primer and a J-beta primer mix. A unique molecular identifier was introduced onto each TCR beta cDNA molecule by a template-switch 5' adaptor carrying 12 random nucleotides. Each sample yielded at least 3 million CDR3-containing paired-end reads. The Mint cDNA synthesis kit, primed by a TRBC-specific oligonucleotide, was used to synthesize first-strand cDNA from all RNA. Following uracil-DNA glycosylase treatment, a first 18-cycle PCR with universal primers M1SS and BC2_uni_R was performed on all cDNA. As for the authors' bioinformatics: Each sample was normalized by randomly selecting 1 million high-quality reads, each carrying a distinct molecular identifier. Instead of being binned into consensus sequences, reads with shared molecular identifiers were discarded. MiTCR, with a Q25 quality threshold and the strictest error-elimination algorithm, was used for CDR3 identification, clonotype clustering and error correction. A nonparametric unseen species model with Euler transformation was used to estimate lower-bound total TCR beta diversity. The raw public data were reprocessed by TCRdb itself: fastp quality trimming at Q25, MiXCR clonotype calling, in-frame beta chains only. Rows are unified per CDR3 protein, each entry keeping the most common DNA and genes. It is TCRdb's table, rather than the study itself, that gives the V and J calls and clone size. The sample contains approximately 1,100,000 distinct CDR3 sequences, 45% of them found a single time. Around 18% of the sample lies in the top ten.

These data come from a study of blood T cells in healthy people across ages (dated by TCRdb to between 2015 and 2017). At the level of the whole study: In model experiments, roughly one uniquely barcoded TCR beta cDNA molecule per two T cells was captured by template switching. To avoid experimental bias, donors of different ages were randomly spread across the sequencing lanes. Donors were grouped into four age groups: young (average about 15 years), middle-aged (39), aged (around 56) and long-lived (around 80). Using deep sequencing normalized with unique cDNA molecular identifiers, the study measured how TCR beta repertoire diversity changes with age. Using the same blood draw, the study looked at two additional independent replicas of 1 million unique cDNA reads for two donors, one aged 18 to 29 and the other aged 80 or older. Overall study outcomes, separate from this receptor: Estimates of total diversity based on one million sequenced T cells were considered lower bounds and underestimates. Observed TCR beta diversity per million T cells fell roughly linearly with age, and a significant reduction was already apparent by age roughly 40. Observed TCR beta diversity correlated strongly with the percentage of naive T cells measured by flow cytometry. Compared with the aged group, more naive CD4+ T cells, fewer expanded clones and increased TCR diversity were shown by the long-lived group, suggesting age selection. Donor CMV infection status was unknown, potentially confounding age-related changes in expanded clonotypes. Since profiling was done on bulk unsorted PBMCs, naive and antigen-experienced compartments could not be conclusively compared.

Systemically healthy Caucasian individuals from Russia, approximately 39 in total and aged about 6 to 100 years, were included as donors. Each donor gave about 9.8 milliliters of peripheral blood, drawn into EDTA-treated Vacutainer tubes. Ficoll-Paque density-gradient centrifugation was used to isolate PBMCs, with at least 7 million obtained per sample. Trizol reagent was used to extract total RNA from PBMCs, with at least 6 micrograms per sample. For every donor, flow cytometry on a PBMC aliquot measured the percentage of naive CD45RAhigh/CD27high T cells. Per the germline V gene, SGHVS is the CDR1 and FQNEAQ is the CDR2. Ends trimmed: V by 5 bases, J by 11 bases; bases unmatched to a gene: 10. The CDR3, cysteine through phenylalanine, is 13 amino acids long. The sequence is cut down to CDR3 DNA, 39 bases in frame from base 1.

The source material was blood. The rearrangement combines TRBV7-8 with TRBJ2-5, and 8 junction bases match TRBD1. This clonotype was sampled from a woman in her sixties or seventies in good health. The CDR3 region reads CASSPDRAYVQYF. The DNA sequence is as follows: TGTGCCAGCAGCCCGGACAGGGCCTACGTGCAGTACTTC.